This T cell receptor (beta chain) was documented in a study of OX40 agonist ivuxolimab in advanced cancers. A note on the overall study: Ivuxolimab was an agonistic, fully human IgG2 monoclonal antibody directed against OX40 (CD134), a costimulatory receptor. Intravenous ivuxolimab was administered to patients every 2 weeks at six dose levels: 0.01, 0.1, 0.3, 1.5, 3 and 10 mg/kg. Of the approximately 50 dose-escalation patients, hepatocellular carcinoma was present in about 20, melanoma in roughly 15, renal cell carcinoma in 9 and head and neck cancer in 9. A male proportion of about 79% and a mean age of approximately 61 years, ranging from about 20 to 79, were recorded for the dose-escalation cohort. Patients were allowed to have had prior anti-PD-1, anti-PD-L1 or anti-CTLA-4 therapy, and 40% of the dose-escalation patients had been treated with checkpoint inhibitors. Partial responses were achieved by three dose-escalation patients, of whom one had hepatocellular carcinoma and two had cutaneous melanoma. The purpose of peripheral TCRbeta sequencing was to test whether ivuxolimab changed TCR sequence diversity and led to clonal T-cell expansion. The monotherapy dose-escalation portion (N of about 50 patients) of the phase I ivuxolimab trial is reported in the paper.

What the research found in general, with its limitations: Clonal expansion of both CD4+ and CD8+ blood T cells was observed from baseline to week 6 at doses 0.1 to 3.0 mg/kg. After ivuxolimab, more expanded clones were found on average in CD8+ T cells than in CD4+ T cells. Low levels of normalized T-cell clonal expansion were also shown by some nonresponding patients. In the 0.1-3.0 mg/kg groups, partial responders were among the patients with the lowest normalized peripheral clonal expansion, particularly in CD8+ T cells. Which antigens the clonally expanded peripheral T cells were specific for was not determined.

Trimming takes 11 bases off V and 6 bases off J; junction bases not matched to a gene: 14. There are 14 amino acids in the CDR3, from cysteine to phenylalanine inclusive. Only the CDR3 DNA stays, 42 bases, in frame from base 1. Sequences ENHRY (CDR1) and SYGVKD (CDR2) are obtained from the germline V gene. Genomic DNA was isolated from the sorted cells so that the TCRbeta CDR3 region could be sequenced. TCRbeta CDR3 regions were sequenced using the immunoSEQ Assay. Imported from immuneACCESS, the table was reduced by TCRdb to in-frame sequences with V and J called. These copies leave out some clones; in studies compared against another copy, an unresolved V gene accounts for under half, and the cause of the remainder is not known. In this sample the table shows tens of thousands of clones, over 80% of which occur a single time. The ten biggest clones cover around 29% of the sample. As for this clone: The antigen it recognizes is unknown. Nothing much larger sits one base from this clone, and base qualities are not available.

Patients with autoimmune disease history or receiving systemic immunosuppression were excluded from the trial. In every dose cohort, peripheral blood was drawn for TCR sequencing at baseline, cycle 4 day 1, and cycle 7 day 1. The samples were drawn from a first-in-human, open-label, multicenter phase I dose-escalation trial of ivuxolimab. The trial enrolled adults with locally advanced or metastatic head and neck squamous cell, hepatocellular, melanoma or renal cell carcinoma. Before TCR sequencing, CD4+ and CD8+ T cells were separately sorted from peripheral blood. The chain is encoded by TRBV10-3 joined to TRBJ2-3; TRBD1 matches 7 bases in the middle. Specimen: CD4+ or CD8+ T cells sorted from blood, collected in a trial of the OX40 agonist ivuxolimab. The source is an adult with an advanced solid tumor such as melanoma, head and neck, liver or kidney cancer. The nucleotide sequence reads as follows: TGTGCCTCGTCACAGGGGACCCTTCTTGATACGCAGTATTTT. It is translated as CASSQGTLLDTQYF.